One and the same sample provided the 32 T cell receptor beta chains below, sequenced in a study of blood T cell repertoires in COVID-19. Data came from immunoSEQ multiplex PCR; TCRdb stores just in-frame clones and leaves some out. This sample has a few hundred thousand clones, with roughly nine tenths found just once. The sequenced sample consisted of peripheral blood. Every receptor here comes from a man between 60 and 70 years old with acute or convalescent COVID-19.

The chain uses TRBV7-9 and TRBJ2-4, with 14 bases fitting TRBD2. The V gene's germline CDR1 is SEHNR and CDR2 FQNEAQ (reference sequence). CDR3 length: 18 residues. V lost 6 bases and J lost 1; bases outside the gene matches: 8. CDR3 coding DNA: TGTGCCAGCAGTCCGACTAGCGGGAGGGCCCTCGCCAAAAACATTCAGTACTTC. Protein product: CASSPTSGRALAKNIQYF.

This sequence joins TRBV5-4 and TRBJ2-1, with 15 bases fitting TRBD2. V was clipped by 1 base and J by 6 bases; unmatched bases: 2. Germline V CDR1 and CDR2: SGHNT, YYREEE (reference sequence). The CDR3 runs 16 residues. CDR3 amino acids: CASSLRTSGRVNEQFF. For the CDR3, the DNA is TGTGCCAGCAGCTTGAGGACTAGCGGGAGGGTCAATGAGCAGTTCTTC.

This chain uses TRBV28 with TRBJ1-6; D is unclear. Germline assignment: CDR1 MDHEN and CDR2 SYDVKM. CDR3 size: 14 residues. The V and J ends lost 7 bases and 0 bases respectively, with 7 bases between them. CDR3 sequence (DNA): TGTGCCAGCAACCCGAGCTCCTATAATTCACCCCTCCACTTT. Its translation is CASNPSSYNSPLHF. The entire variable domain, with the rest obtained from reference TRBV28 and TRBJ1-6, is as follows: DVKVTQSSRYLVKRTGEKVFLECVQDMDHENMFWYRQDPGLGLRLIYFSYDVKMKEKGDIPEGYSVSREKKERFSLILESASTNQTSMYLCASNPSSYNSPLHFGNGTRLTVT.

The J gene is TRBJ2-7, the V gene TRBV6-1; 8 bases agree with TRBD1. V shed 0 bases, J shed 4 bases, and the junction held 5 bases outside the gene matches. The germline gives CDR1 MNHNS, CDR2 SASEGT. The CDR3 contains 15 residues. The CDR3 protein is CASSEAFQGAYEQYF. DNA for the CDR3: TGTGCCAGCAGTGAAGCCTTTCAGGGGGCGTACGAGCAGTACTTC.

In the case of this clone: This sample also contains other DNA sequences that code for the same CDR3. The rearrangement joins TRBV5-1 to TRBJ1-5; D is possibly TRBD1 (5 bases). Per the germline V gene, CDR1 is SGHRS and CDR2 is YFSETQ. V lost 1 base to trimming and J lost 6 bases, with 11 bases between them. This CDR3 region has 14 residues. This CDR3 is CASSLRQGGQPQHF. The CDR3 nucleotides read TGCGCCAGCAGCTTGAGGCAGGGTGGTCAGCCCCAGCATTTT.

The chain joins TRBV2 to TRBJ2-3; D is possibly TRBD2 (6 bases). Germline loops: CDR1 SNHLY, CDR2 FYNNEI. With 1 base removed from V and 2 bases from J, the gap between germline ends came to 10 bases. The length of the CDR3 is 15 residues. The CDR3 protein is CASSEGLANTDTQYF. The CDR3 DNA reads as TGTGCCAGCAGTGAAGGGCTAGCGAACACAGATACGCAGTATTTT.

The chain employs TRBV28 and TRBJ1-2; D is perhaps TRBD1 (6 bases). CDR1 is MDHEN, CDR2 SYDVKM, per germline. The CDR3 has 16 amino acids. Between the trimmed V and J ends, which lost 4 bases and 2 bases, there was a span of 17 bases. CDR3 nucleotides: TGTGCCAGCAGTTCCCCTACAGGGAATTTAAACTATGGCTACACCTTC. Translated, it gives CASSSPTGNLNYGYTF.

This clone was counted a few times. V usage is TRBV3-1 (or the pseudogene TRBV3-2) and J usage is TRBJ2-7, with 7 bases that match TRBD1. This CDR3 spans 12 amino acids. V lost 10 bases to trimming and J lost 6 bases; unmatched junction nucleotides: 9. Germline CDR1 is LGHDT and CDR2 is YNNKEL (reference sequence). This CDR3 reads CATARTGSEQYF. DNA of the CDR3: TGTGCCACCGCTCGGACAGGATCCGAGCAGTACTTC.

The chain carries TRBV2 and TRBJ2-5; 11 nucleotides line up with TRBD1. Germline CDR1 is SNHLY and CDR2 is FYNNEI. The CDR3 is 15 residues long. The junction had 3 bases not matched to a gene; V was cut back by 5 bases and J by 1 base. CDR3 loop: CASSQGQGGQETQYF. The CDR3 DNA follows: TGTGCCAGCAGTCAGGGACAGGGGGGCCAAGAGACCCAGTACTTC.

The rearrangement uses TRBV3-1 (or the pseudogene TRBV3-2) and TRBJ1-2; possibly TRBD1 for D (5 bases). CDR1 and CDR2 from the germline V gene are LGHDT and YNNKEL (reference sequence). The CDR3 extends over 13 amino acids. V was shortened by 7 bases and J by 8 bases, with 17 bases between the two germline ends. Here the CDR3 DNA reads TGTGCCAGCACCATACGGGGGTCCCGGGGCTACACCTTC. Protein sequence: CASTIRGSRGYTF.

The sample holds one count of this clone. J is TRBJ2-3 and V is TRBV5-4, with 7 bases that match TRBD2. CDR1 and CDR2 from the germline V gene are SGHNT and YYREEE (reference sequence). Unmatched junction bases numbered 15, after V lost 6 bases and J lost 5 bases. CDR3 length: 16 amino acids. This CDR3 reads CASIHRGGGPIDTQYF. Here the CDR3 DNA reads TGTGCCAGCATACACCGCGGGGGAGGGCCGATAGATACGCAGTATTTT.

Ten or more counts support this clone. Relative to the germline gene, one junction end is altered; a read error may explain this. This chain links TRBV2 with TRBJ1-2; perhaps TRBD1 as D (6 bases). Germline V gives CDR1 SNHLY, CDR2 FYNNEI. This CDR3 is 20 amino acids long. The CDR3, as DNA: TGTGCCAGCAGCGACAATGGGGGGGCCTCGGCTGGACACGCTAATTATGGCTACACCTTC. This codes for CASSDNGGASAGHANYGYTF.

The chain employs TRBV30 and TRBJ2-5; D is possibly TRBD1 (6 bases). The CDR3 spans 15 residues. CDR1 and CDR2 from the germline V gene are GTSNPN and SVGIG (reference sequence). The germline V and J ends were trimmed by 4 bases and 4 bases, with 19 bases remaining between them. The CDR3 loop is CAWTPDSLGRETQYF. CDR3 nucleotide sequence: TGTGCCTGGACACCGGACAGTCTGGGTCGAGAGACCCAGTACTTC.

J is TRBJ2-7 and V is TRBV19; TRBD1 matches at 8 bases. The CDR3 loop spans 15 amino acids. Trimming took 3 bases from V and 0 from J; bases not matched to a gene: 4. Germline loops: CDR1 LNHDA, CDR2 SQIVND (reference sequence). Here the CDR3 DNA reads TGTGCCAGTAGTATGGCGACAGGGGCCTCCTACGAGCAGTACTTC. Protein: CASSMATGASYEQYF.

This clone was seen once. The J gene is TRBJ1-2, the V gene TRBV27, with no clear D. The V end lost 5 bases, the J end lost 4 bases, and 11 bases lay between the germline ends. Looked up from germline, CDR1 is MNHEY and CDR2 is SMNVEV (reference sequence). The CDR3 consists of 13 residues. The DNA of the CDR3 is TGTGCCAGCAGTCCCGGCGGCGCCTATGGCTACACCTTC. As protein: CASSPGGAYGYTF.

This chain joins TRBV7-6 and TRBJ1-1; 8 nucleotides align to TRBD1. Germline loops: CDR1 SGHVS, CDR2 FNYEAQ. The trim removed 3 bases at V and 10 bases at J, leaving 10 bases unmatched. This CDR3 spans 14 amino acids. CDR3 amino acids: CASSLGQGAFGAFF. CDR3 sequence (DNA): TGTGCCAGCAGCTTGGGGCAGGGGGCATTCGGAGCTTTCTTT. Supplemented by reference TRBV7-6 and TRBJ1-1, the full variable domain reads GAGVSQSPRYKVTKRGQDVALRCDPISGHVSLYWYRQALGQGPEFLTYFNYEAQQDKSGLPNDRFSAERPEGSISTLTIQRTEQRDSAMYRCASSLGQGAFGAFFGQGTRLTVV.

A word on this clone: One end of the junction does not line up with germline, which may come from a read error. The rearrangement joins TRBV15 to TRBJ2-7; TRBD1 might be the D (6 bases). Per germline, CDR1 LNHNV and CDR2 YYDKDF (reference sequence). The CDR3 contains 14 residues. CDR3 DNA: TGTGCCACCAGCCGAGACAGGTGGTCCTACGAGCAGTACTTC. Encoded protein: CATSRDRWSYEQYF.

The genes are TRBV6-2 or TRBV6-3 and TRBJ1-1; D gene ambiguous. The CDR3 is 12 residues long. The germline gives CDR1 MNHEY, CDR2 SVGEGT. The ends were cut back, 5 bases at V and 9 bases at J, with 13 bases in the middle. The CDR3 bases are TGTGCCAGCAGTACTCCGGGATCCAAAGCTTTCTTT. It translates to CASSTPGSKAFF.

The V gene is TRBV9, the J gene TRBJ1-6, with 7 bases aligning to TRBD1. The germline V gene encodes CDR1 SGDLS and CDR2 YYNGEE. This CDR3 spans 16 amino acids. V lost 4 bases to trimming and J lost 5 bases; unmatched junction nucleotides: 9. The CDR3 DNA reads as TGTGCCAGCAGCCTCCTCCCCGGGACAGATAATTCACCCCTCCACTTT. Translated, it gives CASSLLPGTDNSPLHF.

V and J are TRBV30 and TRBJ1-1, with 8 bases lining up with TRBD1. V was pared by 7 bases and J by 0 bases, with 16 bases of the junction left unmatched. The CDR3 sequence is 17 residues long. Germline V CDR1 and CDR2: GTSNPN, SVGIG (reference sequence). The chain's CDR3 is CALVRSGTGPMNTEAFF. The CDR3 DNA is TGTGCCTTAGTCAGATCCGGGACAGGACCTATGAACACTGAAGCTTTCTTT.

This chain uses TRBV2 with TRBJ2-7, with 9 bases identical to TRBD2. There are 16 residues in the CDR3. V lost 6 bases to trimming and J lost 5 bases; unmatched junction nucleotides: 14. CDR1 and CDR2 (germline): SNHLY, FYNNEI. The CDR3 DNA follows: TGTGCCAGCAGCCCTCGGCCCCTAGCGGGAAAGCACGAGCAGTACTTC. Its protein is CASSPRPLAGKHEQYF.

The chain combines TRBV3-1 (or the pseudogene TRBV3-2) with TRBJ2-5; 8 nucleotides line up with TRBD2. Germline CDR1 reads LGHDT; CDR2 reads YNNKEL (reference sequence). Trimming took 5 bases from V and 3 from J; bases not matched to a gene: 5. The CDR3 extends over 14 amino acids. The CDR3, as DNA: TGTGCCAGCAGCAAAGGTAGCGGGAAAGAGACCCAGTACTTC. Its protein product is CASSKGSGKETQYF.

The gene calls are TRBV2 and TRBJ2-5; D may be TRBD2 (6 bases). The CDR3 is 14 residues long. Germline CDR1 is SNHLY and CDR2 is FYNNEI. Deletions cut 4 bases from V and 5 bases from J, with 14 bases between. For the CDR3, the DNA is TGTGCCAGCAGTGCCCTGACTAGTTGGGAGACCCAGTACTTC. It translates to CASSALTSWETQYF.

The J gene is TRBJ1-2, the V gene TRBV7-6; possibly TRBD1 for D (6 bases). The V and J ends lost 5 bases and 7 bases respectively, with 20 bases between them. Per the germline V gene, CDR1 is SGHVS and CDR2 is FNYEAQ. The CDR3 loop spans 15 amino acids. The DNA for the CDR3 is TGTGCCAGCAGCCAAGAGGAAACAGGGAGTACTGGCTACACCTTC. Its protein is CASSQEETGSTGYTF.

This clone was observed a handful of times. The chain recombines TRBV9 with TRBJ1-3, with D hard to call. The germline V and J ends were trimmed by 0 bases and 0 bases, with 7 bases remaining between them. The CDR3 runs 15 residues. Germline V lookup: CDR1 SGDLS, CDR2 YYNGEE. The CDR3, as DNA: TGTGCCAGCAGCGTAGCTCCTAGCTCTGGAAACACCATATATTTT. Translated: CASSVAPSSGNTIYF.

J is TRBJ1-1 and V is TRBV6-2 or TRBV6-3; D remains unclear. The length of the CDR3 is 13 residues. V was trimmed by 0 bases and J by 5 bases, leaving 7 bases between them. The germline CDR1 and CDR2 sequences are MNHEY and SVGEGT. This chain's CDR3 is CASSYSSQTEAFF. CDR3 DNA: TGTGCCAGCAGTTACTCGTCGCAGACTGAAGCTTTCTTT.

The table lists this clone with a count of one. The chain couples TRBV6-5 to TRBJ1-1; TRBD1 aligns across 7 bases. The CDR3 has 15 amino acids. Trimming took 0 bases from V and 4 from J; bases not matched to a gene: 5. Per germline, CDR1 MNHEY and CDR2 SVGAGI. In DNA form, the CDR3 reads TGTGCCAGCAGTTACTCGAACAGGGGTCCCACTGAAGCTTTCTTT. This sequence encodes CASSYSNRGPTEAFF.

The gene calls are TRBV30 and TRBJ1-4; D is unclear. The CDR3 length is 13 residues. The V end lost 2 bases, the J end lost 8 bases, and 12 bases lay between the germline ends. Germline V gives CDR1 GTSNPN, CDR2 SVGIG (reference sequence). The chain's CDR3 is CAWSLPVGEKLFF. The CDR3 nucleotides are TGTGCCTGGAGTCTCCCGGTCGGGGAAAAACTGTTTTTT.

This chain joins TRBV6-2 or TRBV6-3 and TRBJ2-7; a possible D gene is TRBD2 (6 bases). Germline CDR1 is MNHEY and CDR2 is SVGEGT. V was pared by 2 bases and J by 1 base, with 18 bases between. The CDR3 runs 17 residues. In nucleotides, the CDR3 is TGTGCCAGCAGTTACGGGGTCACGGCGGGAATTTCCTACGAGCAGTACTTC. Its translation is CASSYGVTAGISYEQYF.

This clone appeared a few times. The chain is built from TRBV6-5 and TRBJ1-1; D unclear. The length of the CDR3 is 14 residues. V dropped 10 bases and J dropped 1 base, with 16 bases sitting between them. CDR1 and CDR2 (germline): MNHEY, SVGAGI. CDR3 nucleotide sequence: TGTGCCACCATCCCTAGGAGCGGGAACACTGAAGCTTTCTTT. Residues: CATIPRSGNTEAFF.

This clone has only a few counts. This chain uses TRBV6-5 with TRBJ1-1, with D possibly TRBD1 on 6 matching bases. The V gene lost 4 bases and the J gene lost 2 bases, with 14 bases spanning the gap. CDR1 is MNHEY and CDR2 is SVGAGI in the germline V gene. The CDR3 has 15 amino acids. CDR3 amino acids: CASSFSRGINTEAFF. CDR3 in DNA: TGTGCCAGCAGTTTCTCCAGGGGAATCAACACTGAAGCTTTCTTT.

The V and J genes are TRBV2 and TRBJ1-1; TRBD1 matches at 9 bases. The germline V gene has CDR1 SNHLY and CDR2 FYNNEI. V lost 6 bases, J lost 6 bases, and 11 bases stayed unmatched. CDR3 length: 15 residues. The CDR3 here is CASRADRGKLAEAFF. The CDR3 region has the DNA TGTGCCAGCAGAGCCGACAGGGGGAAGTTGGCTGAAGCTTTCTTT.